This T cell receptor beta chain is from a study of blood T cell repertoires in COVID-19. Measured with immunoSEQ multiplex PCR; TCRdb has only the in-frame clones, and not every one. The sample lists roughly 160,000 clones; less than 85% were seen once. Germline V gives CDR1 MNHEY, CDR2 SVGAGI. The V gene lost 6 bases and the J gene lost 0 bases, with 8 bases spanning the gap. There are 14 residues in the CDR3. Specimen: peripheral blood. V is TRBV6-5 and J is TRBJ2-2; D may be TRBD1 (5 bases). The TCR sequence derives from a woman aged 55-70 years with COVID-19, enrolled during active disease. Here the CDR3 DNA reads TGTGCCAGCAGCAGGGCCCCGAACACCGGGGAGCTGTTTTTT. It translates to CASSRAPNTGELFF.